This T cell receptor beta chain was captured by sequencing in a study of T cells in Graves' hyperthyroidism and ophthalmopathy. Turning to the study itself: The initial diagnosis was the point when peripheral blood was collected, ahead of any treatment. General study results and limits: Most expanded thyroid clonotypes above 0.001 recurred in blood.

Every diagnosis used clinical symptoms, serum thyroxine and TRAb, thyroid ultrasound and orbital computed tomography. Isolation of PBMCs was performed on 8.5 to 10 ml fresh peripheral blood. This clonotype was observed a few times. The antigen is unknown. V lost 6 bases, J lost 8 bases, and 9 bases stayed unmatched. The germline CDR1 and CDR2 sequences are LGHNT and FRNRAP. The CDR3 runs to 13 residues. Amplification targeted TCR beta CDR3 regions from RNA transcripts. The HTBI set primed first-round TCR CDR3 RT-PCR. TCRdb fed the multiplex PCR reads into MiXCR, producing one record per CDR3 protein. The sample contains hundreds of thousands of distinct CDR3 sequences, about 24% of which appear only once.

V gene TRBV12-5 combines with J gene TRBJ1-2; TRBD1 aligns across 7 bases. The source of this sequence is a woman aged 25 to 39 with Graves' ophthalmopathy. The sample was blood. CDR3 in DNA: TGTGCTAGTGGCTTGTTGCCAGGGGGGGGCTACACCTTC. Encoded protein: CASGLLPGGGYTF.